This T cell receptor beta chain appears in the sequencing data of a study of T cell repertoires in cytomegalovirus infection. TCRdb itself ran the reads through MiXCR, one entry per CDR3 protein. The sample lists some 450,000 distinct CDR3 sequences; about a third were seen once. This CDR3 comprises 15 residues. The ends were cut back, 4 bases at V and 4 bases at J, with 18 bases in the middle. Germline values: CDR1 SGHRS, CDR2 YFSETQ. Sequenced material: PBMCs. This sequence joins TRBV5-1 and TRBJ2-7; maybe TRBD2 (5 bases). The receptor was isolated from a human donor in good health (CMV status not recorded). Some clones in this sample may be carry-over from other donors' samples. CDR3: CASSPRRRVDYEQYF. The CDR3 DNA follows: TGCGCCAGCAGCCCAAGGAGGAGAGTCGATTACGAGCAGTACTTC.